This TCR beta chain was observed in a study of cytomegalovirus exposure and HLA in healthy donors. Whole-study context: The early release's HLA-typed donors yielded tens of millions of unique TCRs. General study results and limits: Later analysis identified a missense DCLRE1C variant that was linked to TCR beta V- and J-gene trimming. Despite most TCR sequences being rare, some public TCRs occurred in many donors.

About this clone: The antigen is undetermined.

Trimming took 2 bases from V and 1 from J; bases not matched to a gene: 9. Germline V gene lookup returns CDR1 MNHNS and CDR2 SASEGT. The CDR3 has 18 amino acids. PCR employed 60 Vbeta and 13 Jbeta primers. Per the authors' pipeline: Approximately 12 million of some 80 million unique TCR beta chains were shared, per a later count. Sequenced by immunoSEQ multiplex PCR; TCRdb stores in-frame clones only, minus some. Clone size and the V and J calls come from that table; the DNA yielded D and trimming. The sample consists of about 94,000 clones, 6.5% to 8% of them appearing once. The sequencing input was PBMCs. The J gene is TRBJ2-1, the V gene TRBV6-1; TRBD2 matches at 9 bases. The origin of this receptor is a man between 45 and 60 years old in good health and CMV-seronegative. CDR3 region: CASSESASGAFSYNEQFF. CDR3 sequence (DNA): TGTGCCAGCAGTGAATCCGCTAGCGGGGCGTTTTCCTACAATGAGCAGTTCTTC.